This T cell receptor beta chain was captured by sequencing in a study of control samples from healthy donors and cancer patients. The table came from immunoSEQ multiplex PCR; TCRdb's copy has only in-frame clones and leaves some out. This sample yields around 74,000 clones, of which approximately 92% are seen a single time; 5.8% belongs to the top ten. The CDR3 contains 16 residues. J gave up 4 bases and V 5 bases, and 10 bases lay outside the gene matches. The germline V gene has CDR1 SGHTA and CDR2 FQGNSA. This clone has only one observation. The TCR originated in a woman aged 55 to 70 in good health. The V and J genes are TRBV7-2 and TRBJ2-1; TRBD2 aligns across 8 bases. Sample: blood. CDR3 nucleotides: TGTGCCAGCAGCCCCACCACGGGAGGGCCATACAATGAGCAGTTCTTC. It specifies CASSPTTGGPYNEQFF.